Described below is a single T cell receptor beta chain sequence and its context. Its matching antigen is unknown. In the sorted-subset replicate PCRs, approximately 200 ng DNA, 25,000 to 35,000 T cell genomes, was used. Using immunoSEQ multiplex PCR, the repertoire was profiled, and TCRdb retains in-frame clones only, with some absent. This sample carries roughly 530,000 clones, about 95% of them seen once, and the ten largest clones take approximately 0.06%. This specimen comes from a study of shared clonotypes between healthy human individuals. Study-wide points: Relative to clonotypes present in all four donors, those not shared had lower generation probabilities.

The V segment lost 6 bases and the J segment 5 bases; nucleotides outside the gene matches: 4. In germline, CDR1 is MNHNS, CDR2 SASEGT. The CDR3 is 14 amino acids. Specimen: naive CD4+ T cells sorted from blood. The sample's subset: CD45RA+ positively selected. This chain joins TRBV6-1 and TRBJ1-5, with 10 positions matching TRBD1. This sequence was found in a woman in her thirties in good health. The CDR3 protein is CASRRQGADQPQHF. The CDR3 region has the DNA TGTGCCAGCAGGCGACAGGGGGCAGATCAGCCCCAGCATTTT.